This entry lists 11 T cell receptor beta chains sequenced from one sample in a study of memory CD8 T cells in hepatitis C reinfection. This table comes from immunoSEQ multiplex PCR, and its TCRdb copy is limited to in-frame clones, with some not included. In the table there are about 50,000 clones, about 88% of which are singletons. Time point defined: late/post reinfection, 12 to 24 weeks after detection. No in vitro expansion preceded TCR sequencing of the sorted cells. Sample: naive CD8+ T cells sorted from blood. These receptors all stem from a man between 18 and 35 years old with hepatitis C virus infection.

This chain links TRBV11-2 with TRBJ2-3; 14 bases line up with TRBD2. CDR3 size: 16 residues. The V gene's germline CDR1 is SGHAT and CDR2 FQNNGV. The junction had 3 bases not matched to a gene; V was cut back by 1 base and J by 6 bases. The CDR3: CASSLGTSGGSDTQYF. CDR3 coding DNA: TGTGCCAGCAGCTTAGGGACTAGCGGGGGGTCGGATACGCAGTATTTT.

The chain links TRBV28 to TRBJ2-2; the D gene is possibly TRBD1 (7 bases). CDR3 length equals 15 residues. Germline V gives CDR1 MDHEN, CDR2 SYDVKM. The V end lost 3 bases, the J end lost 2 bases, and 10 bases lay between the germline ends. CDR3 bases: TGTGCCAGCAGTTTCAGGGGGGTAAACACCGGGGAGCTGTTTTTT. Amino acid sequence: CASSFRGVNTGELFF. Using reference TRBV28 and TRBJ2-2 for the parts outside the CDR3, the full variable domain is DVKVTQSSRYLVKRTGEKVFLECVQDMDHENMFWYRQDPGLGLRLIYFSYDVKMKEKGDIPEGYSVSREKKERFSLILESASTNQTSMYLCASSFRGVNTGELFFGEGSRLTVL.

V gene TRBV2 combines with J gene TRBJ2-7; tentative D call: TRBD2 (5 bases). The CDR3 is made up of 15 amino acids. CDR1 is SNHLY, CDR2 FYNNEI, per germline. Trimming pared 3 bases from V and 0 bases from J, leaving 12 bases between. The CDR3 DNA reads as TGTGCCAGCAGTGATGAGGGTGCAAGCTCCTACGAGCAGTACTTC. Translated, it gives CASSDEGASSYEQYF.

The V and J genes are TRBV7-2 and TRBJ2-5; D might be TRBD2 (7 bases). V gave up 5 bases and J gave up 4 bases, with 20 bases separating them. CDR1 is SGHTA, CDR2 FQGNSA, per germline. CDR3 size: 16 residues. Here the CDR3 reads CASSHALGGGGETQYF. CDR3 in DNA: TGTGCCAGCAGCCACGCCTTGGGGGGGGGCGGAGAGACCCAGTACTTC.

V usage is TRBV27 and J usage is TRBJ2-1; weak D call: TRBD1 (5 bases). Deletions cut 5 bases from V and 9 bases from J, with 14 bases between. Per the germline V gene, CDR1 is MNHEY and CDR2 is SMNVEV (reference sequence). The CDR3 spans 13 residues. The CDR3, as DNA: TGTGCCAGCAGTCCTACAGGAGCATTTGAGCAGTTCTTC. Translating it yields CASSPTGAFEQFF.

The rearrangement joins TRBV10-3 to TRBJ1-1; D unresolved. Trimming took off 7 bases at V and 4 bases at J, with 10 bases between the two ends. Germline-derived CDR1 and CDR2 are ENHRY and SYGVKD. The CDR3 spans 12 residues. The CDR3 DNA follows: TGTGCCATCAAGGAGCTGGGCACTGAAGCTTTCTTT. It translates to CAIKELGTEAFF.

This clone was recorded once. The V call is TRBV6-5, the J call TRBJ2-5, with 8 bases matching TRBD2. CDR1 and CDR2 (germline): MNHEY, SVGAGI. Trimming took 8 bases from V and 7 from J; bases not matched to a gene: 15. CDR3 size: 15 residues. This CDR3 is CASWGGVAGQGTQYF. CDR3 sequence (DNA): TGTGCCAGCTGGGGGGGAGTAGCGGGGCAGGGGACCCAGTACTTC.

The CDR3 protein is CASSVAKGAGANVLTF. CDR3 DNA: TGTGCCAGCAGCGTAGCTAAGGGGGCTGGGGCCAACGTCCTGACTTTC. The J gene is TRBJ2-6, the V gene TRBV9; weak D call: TRBD1 (6 bases). CDR3 length equals 16 residues. Trimming stripped 0 bases from V and 2 bases from J, with 9 bases between. Germline V gene sequence: CDR1 SGDLS, CDR2 YYNGEE.

The V gene is TRBV27, the J gene TRBJ2-7, with 7 positions matching TRBD2. V was clipped by 2 bases and J by 6 bases; unmatched bases: 4. CDR1 is MNHEY, CDR2 SMNVEV, per germline (reference sequence). CDR3 length: 13 amino acids. The chain's CDR3 is CASSLGGGSEQYV. The CDR3 DNA is TGTGCCAGCAGTTTAGGGGGGGGGTCCGAGCAGTACGTC.

The V and J genes are TRBV4-1 and TRBJ1-3; TRBD1 agrees at 7 bases. V lost 3 bases and J lost 2; bases outside the gene matches: 4. Germline V gives CDR1 MGHRA, CDR2 YSYEKL. The CDR3 runs 15 residues. CDR3 amino acids: CASSQATGAGNTIYF. The CDR3 DNA sequence: TGCGCCAGCAGCCAGGCTACAGGGGCTGGAAACACCATATATTTT.

V and J are TRBV19 and TRBJ2-1; maybe TRBD2 (5 bases). V gave up 5 bases and J gave up 6 bases, with 14 bases separating them. This CDR3 is 14 amino acids long. CDR1 is LNHDA, CDR2 SQIVND, per germline (reference sequence). In DNA form, the CDR3 reads TGTGCCAGTAGTCCACTAGGTGCAGCCAATGAGCAGTTCTTC. Translation gives CASSPLGAANEQFF.